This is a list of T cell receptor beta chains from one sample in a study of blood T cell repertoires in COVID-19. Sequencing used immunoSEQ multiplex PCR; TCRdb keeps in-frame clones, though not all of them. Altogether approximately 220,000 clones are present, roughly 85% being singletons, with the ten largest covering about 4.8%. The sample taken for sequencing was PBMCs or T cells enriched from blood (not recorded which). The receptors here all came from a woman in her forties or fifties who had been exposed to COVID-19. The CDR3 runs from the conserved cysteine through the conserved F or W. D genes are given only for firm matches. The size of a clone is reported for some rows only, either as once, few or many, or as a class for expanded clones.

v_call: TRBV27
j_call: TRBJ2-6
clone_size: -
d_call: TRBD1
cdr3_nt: TGTGCCAGCAGTTCGGGACAGGGCCAGACTGGGGCCAACGTCCTGACTTTC
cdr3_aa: CASSSGQGQTGANVLTF

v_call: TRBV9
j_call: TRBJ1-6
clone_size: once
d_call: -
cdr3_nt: TGTGCCAGCAGCCTAACAGGGCTGAATTCACCCCTCCACTTT
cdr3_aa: CASSLTGLNSPLHF

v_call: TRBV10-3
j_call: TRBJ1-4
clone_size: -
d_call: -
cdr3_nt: TGTGCCATCAGTGATTCCCCCGAGGGAAAACTGTTTTTT
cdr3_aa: CAISDSPEGKLFF

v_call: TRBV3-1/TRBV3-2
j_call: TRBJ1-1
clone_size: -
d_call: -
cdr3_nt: TGTGCCACCGGGAGGGTGAACACTGAAGCTTTCTTT
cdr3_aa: CATGRVNTEAFF

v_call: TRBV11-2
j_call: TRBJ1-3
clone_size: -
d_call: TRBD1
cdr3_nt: TGTGCCAGCAGCTTAGCGGGACAGGGTGGAGGAAACACCATATATTTT
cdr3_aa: CASSLAGQGGGNTIYF

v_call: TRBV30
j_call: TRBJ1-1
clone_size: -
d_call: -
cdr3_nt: TGTGCCTGGAGTTCTGGGGCCGGCACTGAAGCTTTCTTT
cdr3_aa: CAWSSGAGTEAFF

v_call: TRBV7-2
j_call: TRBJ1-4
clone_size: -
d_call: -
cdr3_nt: TGTGCCAGCAGCTTACTAGGTGCAACTAATGAAAAACTGTTTTTT
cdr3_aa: CASSLLGATNEKLFF

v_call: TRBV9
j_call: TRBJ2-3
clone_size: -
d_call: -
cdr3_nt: TGTGCCAGCAGCTTACGACAGGAGGCAGATACGCAGTATTTT
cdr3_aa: CASSLRQEADTQYF

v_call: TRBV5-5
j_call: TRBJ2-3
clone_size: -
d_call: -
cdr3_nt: TGTGCCAGCAGCTTGGCGCCTCGACAGGCTGGAGATACGCAGTATTTT
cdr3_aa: CASSLAPRQAGDTQYF

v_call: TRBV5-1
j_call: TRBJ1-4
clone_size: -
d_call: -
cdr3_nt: TGCGCCAGCAAGTTGGAGCGTGAGGATGAAAAACTGTTTTTT
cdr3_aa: CASKLEREDEKLFF

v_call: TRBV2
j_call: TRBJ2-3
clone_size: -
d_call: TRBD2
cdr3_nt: TGTGCCAGCATAGCGGGGGAGGCAGATACGCAGTATTTT
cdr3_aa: CASIAGEADTQYF

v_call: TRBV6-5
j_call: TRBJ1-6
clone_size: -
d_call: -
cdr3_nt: TGTGCCAGCAGATTACAGGGATCTGGAAATTCACCCCTCCACTTT
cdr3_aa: CASRLQGSGNSPLHF

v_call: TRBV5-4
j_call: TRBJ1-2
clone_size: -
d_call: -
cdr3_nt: TGTGCCAGCAGCTTGGACGGCTATGGCTACACCTTC
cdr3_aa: CASSLDGYGYTF

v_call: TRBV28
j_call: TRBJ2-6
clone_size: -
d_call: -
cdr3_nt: TGTGCCAGCAGCCCAGGTGGGGCCAACGTCCTGACTTTC
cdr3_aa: CASSPGGANVLTF

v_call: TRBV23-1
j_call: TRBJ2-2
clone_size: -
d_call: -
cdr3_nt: TGCGCCAGCAGTCAATCCGAGAGCGGGGAGCTGTTTTTT
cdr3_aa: CASSQSESGELFF

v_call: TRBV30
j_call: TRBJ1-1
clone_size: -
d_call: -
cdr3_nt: TGTGCCTGGAGTGTAGACGGGACACCGAACACTGAAGCTTTCTTT
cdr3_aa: CAWSVDGTPNTEAFF

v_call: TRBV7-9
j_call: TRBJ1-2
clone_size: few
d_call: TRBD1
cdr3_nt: TGTGCCAGCAGCACCGGACAGGGGTTGCGTGGCTACACCTTC
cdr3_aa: CASSTGQGLRGYTF

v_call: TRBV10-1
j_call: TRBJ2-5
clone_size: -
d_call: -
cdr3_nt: TGCGCCAGCAGTGCCACGGTTGGAGAGACCCAGTACTTC
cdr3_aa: CASSATVGETQYF

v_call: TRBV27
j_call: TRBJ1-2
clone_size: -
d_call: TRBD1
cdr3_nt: TGTTCTTCCGGGACAGGTCTATTTGGCTACACCTTC
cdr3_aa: CSSGTGLFGYTF

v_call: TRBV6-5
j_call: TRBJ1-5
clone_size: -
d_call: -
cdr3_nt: TGTGCCAGCAGTATAGACAGAGCTAATCAGCCCCAGCATTTT
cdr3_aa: CASSIDRANQPQHF

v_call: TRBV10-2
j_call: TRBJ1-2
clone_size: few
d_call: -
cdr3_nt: TGCGCCAGCAGTGAAGGGGTCGGCTATGGCTACACCTTC
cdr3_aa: CASSEGVGYGYTF

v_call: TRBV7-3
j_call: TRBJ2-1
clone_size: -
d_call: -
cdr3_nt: TGTGCCAGCAGCTTCCGAGGTGCGGATGAGCAGTTCTTC
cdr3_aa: CASSFRGADEQFF

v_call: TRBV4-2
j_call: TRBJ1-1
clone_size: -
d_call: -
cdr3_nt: TGTGCCAGCAGCCAAGGCGGGCTATACACTGAAGCTTTCTTT
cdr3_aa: CASSQGGLYTEAFF

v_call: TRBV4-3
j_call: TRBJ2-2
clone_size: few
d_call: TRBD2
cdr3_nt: TGCGCCAGCAGCCAATGGACTAGCACCGGGGAGCTGTTTTTT
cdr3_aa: CASSQWTSTGELFF

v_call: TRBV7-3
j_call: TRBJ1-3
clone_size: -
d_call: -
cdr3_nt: TGTGCCAGCAGCCCGGCAGGTGGAAACACCATATATTTT
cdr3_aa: CASSPAGGNTIYF

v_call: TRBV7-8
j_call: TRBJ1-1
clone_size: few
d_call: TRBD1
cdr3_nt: TGTGCCAGCAGCTTAGGGGACAGGGTGAACACTGAAGCTTTCTTT
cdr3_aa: CASSLGDRVNTEAFF

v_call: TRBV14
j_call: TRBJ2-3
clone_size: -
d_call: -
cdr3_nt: TGTGCCAGCAGCTCGTCGCGGGGTGGTACAGATACGCAGTATTTT
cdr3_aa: CASSSSRGGTDTQYF

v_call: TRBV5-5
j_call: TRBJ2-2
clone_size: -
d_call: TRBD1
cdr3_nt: TGTGCCAGCAGCCGGACAGGTAGAAGTAACACCGGGGAGCTGTTTTTT
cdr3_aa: CASSRTGRSNTGELFF

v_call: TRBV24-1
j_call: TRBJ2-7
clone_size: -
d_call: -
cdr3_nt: TGTGCCACCAGTGATTCCGAGTATCTGTACTTC
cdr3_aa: CATSDSEYLYF

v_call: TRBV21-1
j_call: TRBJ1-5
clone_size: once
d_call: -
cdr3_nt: TGTGCCAGCAGCAAATATCACAGGGGGCGACCCGGGCGTGATCAGCCCCAGCATTTT
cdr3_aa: CASSKYHRGRPGRDQPQHF

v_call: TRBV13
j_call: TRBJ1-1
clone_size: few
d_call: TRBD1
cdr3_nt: TGTGCCAGCAGCTTAAACAGGGGCGGTGCTGAAGCTTTCTTT
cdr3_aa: CASSLNRGGAEAFF

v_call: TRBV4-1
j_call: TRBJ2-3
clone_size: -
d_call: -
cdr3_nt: TGCGCCAGCGATGAGGGTGGGGATACGCAGTATTTT
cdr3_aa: CASDEGGDTQYF

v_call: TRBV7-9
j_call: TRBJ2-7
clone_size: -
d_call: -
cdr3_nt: TGTGCCAGCAGCTTTAGCGTCCAGTCCTACGAGCAGTACTTC
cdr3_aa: CASSFSVQSYEQYF

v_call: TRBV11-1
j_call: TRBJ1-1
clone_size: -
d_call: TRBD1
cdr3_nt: TGTGCCAGCAGCTTATGGACAGGGAGGAACACTGAAGCTTTCTTT
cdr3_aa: CASSLWTGRNTEAFF

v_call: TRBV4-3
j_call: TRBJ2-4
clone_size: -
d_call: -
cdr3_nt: TGCGCCAGCAGCCCCCAGCGAGGGTACATTCAGTACTTC
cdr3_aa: CASSPQRGYIQYF

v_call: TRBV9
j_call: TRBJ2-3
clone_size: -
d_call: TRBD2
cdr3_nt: TGTGCCAGCAGCCCCCAGACTAGCGGGGGCCTGAATACGCAGTATTTT
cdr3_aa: CASSPQTSGGLNTQYF

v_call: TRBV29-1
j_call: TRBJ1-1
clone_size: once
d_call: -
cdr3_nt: TGCAGCGTTCCGAAGGGAGGGAGGAACACTGAAGCTTTCTTT
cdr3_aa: CSVPKGGRNTEAFF

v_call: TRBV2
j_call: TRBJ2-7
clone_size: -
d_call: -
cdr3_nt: TGTGCCAGCAGTGCGGAGAAATACGAGCAGTACTTC
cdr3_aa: CASSAEKYEQYF

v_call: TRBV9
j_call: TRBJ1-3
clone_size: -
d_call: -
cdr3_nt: TGTGCCAGCAGCGTAAGGACAGAGCCATCTGGAAACACCATATATTTT
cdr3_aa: CASSVRTEPSGNTIYF

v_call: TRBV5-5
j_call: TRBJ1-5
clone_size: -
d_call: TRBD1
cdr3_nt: TGTGCCAGCAGCTCAGGGACTGGGACAGTGGGTTCCGCCCAGCATTTT
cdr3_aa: CASSSGTGTVGSAQHF

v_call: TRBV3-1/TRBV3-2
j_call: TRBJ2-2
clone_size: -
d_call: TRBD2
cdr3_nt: TGTGCCAGCAGCCCGGGAGCGGGGGGGCCCAGGGGAACCGGGGAGCTGTTTTTT
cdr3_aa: CASSPGAGGPRGTGELFF